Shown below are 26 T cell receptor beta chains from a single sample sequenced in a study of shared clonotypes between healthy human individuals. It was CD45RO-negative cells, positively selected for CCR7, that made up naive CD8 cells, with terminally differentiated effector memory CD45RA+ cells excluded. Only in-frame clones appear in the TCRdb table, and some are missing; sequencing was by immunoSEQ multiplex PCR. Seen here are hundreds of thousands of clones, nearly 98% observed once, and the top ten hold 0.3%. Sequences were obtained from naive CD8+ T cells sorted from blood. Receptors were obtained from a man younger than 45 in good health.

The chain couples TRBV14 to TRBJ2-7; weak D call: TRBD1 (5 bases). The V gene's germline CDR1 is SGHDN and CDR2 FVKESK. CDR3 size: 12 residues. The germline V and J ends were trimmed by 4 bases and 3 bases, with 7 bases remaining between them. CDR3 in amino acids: CASSLDSYEQYF. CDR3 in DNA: TGTGCCAGCAGCCTAGACAGCTACGAGCAGTACTTC.

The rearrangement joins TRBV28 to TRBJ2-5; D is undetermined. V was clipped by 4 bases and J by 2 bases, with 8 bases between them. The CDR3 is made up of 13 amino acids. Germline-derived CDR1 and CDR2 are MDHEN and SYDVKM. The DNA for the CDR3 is TGTGCCAGCAGTTCCTCCCTTCAAGAGACCCAGTACTTC. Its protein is CASSSSLQETQYF.

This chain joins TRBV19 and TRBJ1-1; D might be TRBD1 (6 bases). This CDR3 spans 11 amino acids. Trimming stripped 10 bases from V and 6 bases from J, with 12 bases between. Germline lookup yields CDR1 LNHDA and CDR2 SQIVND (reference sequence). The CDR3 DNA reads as TGTGCCACCGCGGGGGGGCCTGAAGCTTTCTTT. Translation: CATAGGPEAFF.

CDR3 sequence reads: CASSPERIEQYF. The CDR3 DNA sequence: TGTGCCAGCAGTCCCGAAAGGATCGAGCAGTACTTC. The chain employs TRBV6-6 and TRBJ2-7; D is uncertain. The CDR3 spans 12 residues. Trimming took 5 bases from V and 6 from J, leaving 11 bases between them. Germline assignment: CDR1 MNHNY and CDR2 SVGAGI (reference sequence).

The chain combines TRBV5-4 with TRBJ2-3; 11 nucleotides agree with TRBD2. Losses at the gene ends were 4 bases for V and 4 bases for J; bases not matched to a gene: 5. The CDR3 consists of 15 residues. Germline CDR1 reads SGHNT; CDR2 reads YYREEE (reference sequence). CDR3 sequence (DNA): TGTGCCAGCAGCGCGACTAGCGGGACGCCAGATACGCAGTATTTT. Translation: CASSATSGTPDTQYF.

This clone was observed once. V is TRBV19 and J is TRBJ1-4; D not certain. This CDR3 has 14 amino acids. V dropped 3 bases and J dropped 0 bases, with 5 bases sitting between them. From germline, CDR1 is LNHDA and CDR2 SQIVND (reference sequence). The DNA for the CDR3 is TGTGCCAGTAGTATCCGAGCAACTAATGAAAAACTGTTTTTT. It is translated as CASSIRATNEKLFF. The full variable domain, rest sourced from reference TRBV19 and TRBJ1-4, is DGGITQSPKYLFRKEGQNVTLSCEQNLNHDAMYWYRQDPGQGLRLIYYSQIVNDFQKGDIAEGYSVSREKKESFPLTVTSAQKNPTAFYLCASSIRATNEKLFFGSGTQLSVL.

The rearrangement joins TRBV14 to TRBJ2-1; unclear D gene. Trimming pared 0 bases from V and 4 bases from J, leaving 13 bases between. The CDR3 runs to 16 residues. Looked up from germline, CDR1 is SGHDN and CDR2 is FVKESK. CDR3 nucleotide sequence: TGTGCCAGCAGCCAAGATCGATCGACATTTTACAATGAGCAGTTCTTC. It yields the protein CASSQDRSTFYNEQFF.

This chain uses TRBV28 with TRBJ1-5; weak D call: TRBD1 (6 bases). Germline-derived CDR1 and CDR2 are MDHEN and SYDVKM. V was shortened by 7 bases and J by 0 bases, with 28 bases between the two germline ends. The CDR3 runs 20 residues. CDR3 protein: CASTYPWEQGSHYSNQPQHF. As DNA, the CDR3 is TGTGCCAGCACCTACCCCTGGGAGCAGGGGTCACATTATAGCAATCAGCCCCAGCATTTT.

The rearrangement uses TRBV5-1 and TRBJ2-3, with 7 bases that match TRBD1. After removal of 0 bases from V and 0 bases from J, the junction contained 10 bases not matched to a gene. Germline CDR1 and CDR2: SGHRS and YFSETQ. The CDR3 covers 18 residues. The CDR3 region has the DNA TGCGCCAGCAGCTTGGGACAGGGAGCCCTCACTAGCACAGATACGCAGTATTTT. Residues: CASSLGQGALTSTDTQYF.

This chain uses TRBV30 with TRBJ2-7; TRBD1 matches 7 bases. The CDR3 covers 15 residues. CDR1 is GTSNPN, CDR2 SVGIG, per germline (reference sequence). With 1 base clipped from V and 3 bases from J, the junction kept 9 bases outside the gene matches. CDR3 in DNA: TGTGCCTGGAGTGCATCGACAGGGTTCAACTACGAGCAGTACTTC. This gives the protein CAWSASTGFNYEQYF.

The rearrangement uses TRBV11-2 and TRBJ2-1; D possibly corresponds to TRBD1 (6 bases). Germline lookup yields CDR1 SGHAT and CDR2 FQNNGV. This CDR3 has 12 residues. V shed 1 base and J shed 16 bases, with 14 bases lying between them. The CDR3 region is CASSLGAWDTFF. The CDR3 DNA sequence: TGTGCCAGCAGCTTAGGTGCCTGGGACACCTTCTTC.

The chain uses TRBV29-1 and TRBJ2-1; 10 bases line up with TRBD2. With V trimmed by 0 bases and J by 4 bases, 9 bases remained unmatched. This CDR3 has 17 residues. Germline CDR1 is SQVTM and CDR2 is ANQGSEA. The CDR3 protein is CSVEDIRTSGDYNEQFF. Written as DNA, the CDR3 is TGCAGCGTTGAAGACATACGGACTAGCGGAGATTACAATGAGCAGTTCTTC.

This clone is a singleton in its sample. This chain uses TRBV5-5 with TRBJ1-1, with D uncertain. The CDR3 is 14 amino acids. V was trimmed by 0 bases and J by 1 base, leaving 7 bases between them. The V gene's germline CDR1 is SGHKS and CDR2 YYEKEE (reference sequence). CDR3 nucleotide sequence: TGTGCCAGCAGCTTGGGGCAGGCGAACACTGAAGCTTTCTTT. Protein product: CASSLGQANTEAFF.

The CDR3 DNA sequence: TGTGCCATCAGGGACTCCCCCGGGAAGAGGGCGACAGATACGCAGTATTTT. The encoded protein is CAIRDSPGKRATDTQYF. The chain joins TRBV10-3 to TRBJ2-3, with D possibly being TRBD2 (5 bases). The CDR3 has 17 amino acids. The ends were cut back, 6 bases at V and 3 bases at J, with 22 bases in the middle. CDR1 is ENHRY, CDR2 SYGVKD, per germline.

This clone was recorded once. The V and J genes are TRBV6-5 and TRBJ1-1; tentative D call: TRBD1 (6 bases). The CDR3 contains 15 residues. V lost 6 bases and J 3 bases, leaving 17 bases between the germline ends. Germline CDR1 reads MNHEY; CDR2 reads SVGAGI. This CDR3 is CASRPDAGAHTEAFF. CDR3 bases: TGTGCCAGCAGACCTGACGCAGGGGCTCACACTGAAGCTTTCTTT.

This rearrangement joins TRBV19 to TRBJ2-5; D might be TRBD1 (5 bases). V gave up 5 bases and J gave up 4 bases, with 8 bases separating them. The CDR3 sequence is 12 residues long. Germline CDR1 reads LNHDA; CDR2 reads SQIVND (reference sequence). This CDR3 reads CASSFDRETQYF. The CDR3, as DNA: TGTGCCAGTAGTTTCGACAGAGAGACCCAGTACTTC.

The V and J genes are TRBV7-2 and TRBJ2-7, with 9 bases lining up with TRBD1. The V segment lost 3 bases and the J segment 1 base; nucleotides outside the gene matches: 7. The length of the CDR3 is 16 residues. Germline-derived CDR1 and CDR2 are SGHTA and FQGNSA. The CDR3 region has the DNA TGTGCCAGCAGCTTTTTGAGGACAGGGGCATCCTACGAGCAGTACTTC. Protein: CASSFLRTGASYEQYF.

DNA for the CDR3: TGTGCCAGCAGCATGTTAAGATACGAGCAGTACTTC. Protein product: CASSMLRYEQYF. V gene TRBV28 combines with J gene TRBJ2-7; D is undetermined. This CDR3 contains 12 residues. The V gene's germline CDR1 is MDHEN and CDR2 SYDVKM. V was cut by 6 bases and J by 4 bases, with 10 bases left in between.

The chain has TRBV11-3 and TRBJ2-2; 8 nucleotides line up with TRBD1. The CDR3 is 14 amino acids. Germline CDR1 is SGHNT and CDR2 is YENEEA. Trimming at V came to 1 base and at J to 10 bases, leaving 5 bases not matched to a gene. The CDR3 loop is CASSLAGQGAELFF. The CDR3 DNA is TGTGCCAGCAGCTTAGCCGGACAGGGAGCGGAGCTGTTTTTT.

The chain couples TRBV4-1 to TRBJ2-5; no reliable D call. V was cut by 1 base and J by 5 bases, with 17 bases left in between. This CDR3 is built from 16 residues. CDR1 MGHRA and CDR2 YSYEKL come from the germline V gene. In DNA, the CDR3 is TGCGCCAGCAGCCAAGCCCACCTGAGGCCCGGGGAGACCCAGTACTTC. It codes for CASSQAHLRPGETQYF.

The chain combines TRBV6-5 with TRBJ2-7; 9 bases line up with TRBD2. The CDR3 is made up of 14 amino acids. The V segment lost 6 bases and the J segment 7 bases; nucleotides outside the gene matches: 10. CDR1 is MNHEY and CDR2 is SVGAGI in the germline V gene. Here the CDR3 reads CASSPTSGAFEQYF. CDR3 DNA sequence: TGTGCCAGCAGCCCGACTAGCGGAGCGTTTGAGCAGTACTTC.

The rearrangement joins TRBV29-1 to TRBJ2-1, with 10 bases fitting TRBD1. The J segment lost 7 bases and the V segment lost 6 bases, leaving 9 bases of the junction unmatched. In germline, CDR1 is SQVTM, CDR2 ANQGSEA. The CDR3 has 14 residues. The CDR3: CSVDGTGVNNEQFF. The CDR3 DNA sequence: TGCAGCGTCGACGGGACAGGGGTAAATAATGAGCAGTTCTTC.

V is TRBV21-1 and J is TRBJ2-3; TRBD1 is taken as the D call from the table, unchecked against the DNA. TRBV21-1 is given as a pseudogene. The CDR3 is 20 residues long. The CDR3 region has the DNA TGTGCCAGCAGCACACCAGTTAGGCAGGTGATCGGATTTAGCACAGATACGCAGTATTTT. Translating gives CASSTPVRQVIGFSTDTQYF.

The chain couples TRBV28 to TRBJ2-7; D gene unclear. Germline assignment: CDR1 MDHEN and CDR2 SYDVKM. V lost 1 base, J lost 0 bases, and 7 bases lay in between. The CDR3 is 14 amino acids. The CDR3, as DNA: TGTGCCAGCAGTTTATTTGGCAACTCCTACGAGCAGTACTTC. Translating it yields CASSLFGNSYEQYF.

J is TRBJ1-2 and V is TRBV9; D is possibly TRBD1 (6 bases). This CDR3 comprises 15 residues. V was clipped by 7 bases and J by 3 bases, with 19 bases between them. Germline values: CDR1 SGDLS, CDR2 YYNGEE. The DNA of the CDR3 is TGTGCCAGCGGACCTGACAGGAATAGGGACTATGGCTACACCTTC. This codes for CASGPDRNRDYGYTF.

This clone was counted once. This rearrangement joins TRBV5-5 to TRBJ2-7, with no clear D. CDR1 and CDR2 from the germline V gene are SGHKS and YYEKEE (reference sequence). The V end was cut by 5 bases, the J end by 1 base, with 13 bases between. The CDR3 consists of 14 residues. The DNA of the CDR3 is TGTGCCAGCAGTCTGTTGCCCGATTCCTACGAGCAGTACTTC. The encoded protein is CASSLLPDSYEQYF. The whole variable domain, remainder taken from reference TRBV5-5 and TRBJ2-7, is DAGVTQSPTHLIKTRGQQVTLRCSPISGHKSVSWYQQVLGQGPQFIFQYYEKEERGRGNFPDRFSARQFPNYSSELNVNALLLGDSALYLCASSLLPDSYEQYFGPGTRLTVT.